The 22 T cell receptor beta chains below come from one sample, sequenced in a study of molecular identifiers for immune sequencing clone quantification (dated by TCRdb to 2016 to 2018). Libraries were prepared through PCR. The instrument was an Illumina HiSeq 4000. The public reads were reprocessed in TCRdb via fastp at Q25 and MiXCR, keeping in-frame beta chains. One record per CDR3 amino acid sequence lists the most common genes and DNA. The sample table records approximately 500,000 distinct CDR3 sequences; about a fifth of these occur just once. Together, the top ten hold about 0.8% of the sample. Material for sequencing was naive CD8+ T cells from blood, with Jurkat cell RNA spiked in. Explained via the paper, the cell subset or site label denotes: FACS-sorted CD8+CD4-CCR7+CD45RA+ naive T cells. Receptors were obtained from a human donor in good health. Some libraries in this study had Jurkat cell RNA spiked in.

The chain joins TRBV7-2 to TRBJ2-7; no definite D call. Germline CDR1 and CDR2: SGHTA and FQGNSA. The CDR3 consists of 14 residues. V was clipped by 1 base and J by 5 bases, with 12 bases between them. The CDR3 DNA reads TGTGCCAGCAGCTTAGGGTTCGGCACAGACGAGCAGTACTTC. Protein: CASSLGFGTDEQYF. Full variable domain (rest looked up from reference TRBV7-2 and TRBJ2-7): GAGVSQSPSNKVTEKGKDVELRCDPISGHTALYWYRQSLGQGLEFLIYFQGNSAPDKSGLPSDRFSAERTGGSVSTLTIQRTQQEDSAVYLCASSLGFGTDEQYFGPGTRLTVT.

The V call is TRBV3-1, the J call TRBJ1-2; no clear D gene. CDR3 length: 12 residues. Looked up from germline, CDR1 is LGHDT and CDR2 is YNNKEL (reference sequence). Trimming pared 4 bases from V and 3 bases from J, leaving 6 bases between. This CDR3 is CASSRDYYGYTF. The CDR3 nucleotides are TGTGCCAGCAGCCGAGACTACTATGGCTACACCTTC.

The rearrangement joins TRBV6-6 to TRBJ1-1, with no clear D. The V end lost 8 bases, the J end lost 3 bases, and 7 bases lay between the germline ends. This CDR3 contains 11 residues. CDR1 MNHNY and CDR2 SVGAGI come from the germline V gene (reference sequence). The CDR3 here is CASEGHTEAFF. Written as DNA, the CDR3 is TGTGCCAGCGAAGGTCACACTGAAGCTTTCTTT.

This clonotype was counted many times. This chain connects TRBV12-3 or TRBV12-4 to TRBJ1-5, with D possibly matching TRBD1 (5 bases). The CDR3 is 15 residues long. V shed 5 bases and J shed 3 bases, with 14 bases lying between them. CDR3 sequence: CASSHGPGVNQPQHF. CDR3 nucleotides: TGTGCCAGCAGTCACGGGCCGGGGGTCAATCAGCCCCAGCATTTT.

This clonotype has a count of ten or more. The chain recombines TRBV20-1 with TRBJ2-7, with 10 bases that match TRBD2. Germline V gene sequence: CDR1 DFQATT, CDR2 SNEGSKA (reference sequence). This CDR3 comprises 13 residues. With V trimmed by 5 bases and J by 2 bases, 3 bases remained unmatched. CDR3 DNA: TGCAGTGCTCTACTAGCGGGGACCTACGAGCAGTACTTC. It yields the protein CSALLAGTYEQYF.

The V and J genes are TRBV3-1 and TRBJ2-7, with D possibly matching TRBD1 (5 bases). Looked up from germline, CDR1 is LGHDT and CDR2 is YNNKEL (reference sequence). V was pared by 1 base and J by 3 bases, with 7 bases between. The CDR3 sequence is 13 residues long. The CDR3 protein is CASSQGRVYEQYF. CDR3 in DNA: TGTGCCAGCAGCCAAGGCAGGGTCTACGAGCAGTACTTC.

A remark on this clonotype: The junction departs from the called germline gene at one end, perhaps through a read error. The chain couples TRBV20-1 to TRBJ2-7; TRBD2 might be the D (6 bases). CDR1 is DFQATT and CDR2 is SNEGSKA in the germline V gene (reference sequence). The CDR3 is made up of 15 amino acids. CDR3 sequence reads: CSARDPGLGSYGQYF. The CDR3 bases are TGCAGTGCTAGAGATCCGGGACTGGGTTCCTACGGGCAGTACTTC.

In its sample, this clonotype was seen once. The chain couples TRBV7-9 to TRBJ1-1; D may be TRBD1 (5 bases). The CDR3 is made up of 14 amino acids. The germline V and J ends were trimmed by 4 bases and 3 bases, with 12 bases remaining between them. Germline CDR1 reads SEHNR; CDR2 reads FQNEAQ (reference sequence). CDR3 region: CASSSKTAHTEAFF. DNA for the CDR3: TGTGCCAGCAGCTCAAAGACAGCGCACACTGAAGCTTTCTTT.

There are a few counts of this clonotype. This sequence joins TRBV4-3 and TRBJ1-1, with D maybe TRBD1 (5 bases). Germline V CDR1 and CDR2: LGHNA, YSLEER. The CDR3 totals 18 residues. The V end lost 0 bases, the J end lost 6 bases, and 23 bases lay between the germline ends. In DNA form, the CDR3 reads TGCGCCAGCAGCCAAGATCGGGGGGGAGTAGGTCCGTTGGCTGAAGCTTTCTTT. It is translated as CASSQDRGGVGPLAEAFF.

This clonotype was observed a handful of times. The final CDR3 position lacks the conserved phenylalanine or tryptophan, pointing to a likely read error. The chain recombines TRBV7-2 with TRBJ2-7, with a tentative D call TRBD2 (6 bases). Trimming stripped 5 bases from V and 5 bases from J, with 22 bases between. CDR3 length: 16 amino acids. The germline V gene encodes CDR1 SGHTA and CDR2 FQGNSA. The DNA for the CDR3 is TGTGCCAGCAGCCCAGGACTAAACAGAGCGAATCACGAGCAGTACATC. It encodes CASSPGLNRANHEQYI.

Notes on this clonotype: Given a much more abundant clone one base away, this may be a read error. This chain joins TRBV4-3 and TRBJ1-5; D gene ambiguous. The germline V and J ends were trimmed by 3 bases and 2 bases, with 8 bases remaining between them. The germline CDR1 and CDR2 sequences are LGHNA and YSLEER. This CDR3 has 14 amino acids. For the CDR3, the DNA is TGCGCCAGCAGCCACGAAATCGGCAATCAGCCCCAGCATTTT. Translation gives CASSHEIGNQPQHF.

At least ten counts were recorded for this clonotype. The rearrangement links TRBV9 to TRBJ1-3; D is undetermined. The germline V gene encodes CDR1 SGDLS and CDR2 YYNGEE. V was clipped by 4 bases and J by 2 bases, with 16 bases between them. CDR3 length: 16 amino acids. The CDR3 region is CASSPSPSRAGNTIYF. CDR3 bases: TGTGCCAGCAGCCCCTCCCCTTCCCGGGCTGGAAACACCATATATTTT. Complete variable domain (other parts from reference TRBV9 and TRBJ1-3): DSGVTQTPKHLITATGQRVTLRCSPRSGDLSVYWYQQSLDQGLQFLIQYYNGEERAKGNILERFSAQQFPDLHSELNLSSLELGDSALYFCASSPSPSRAGNTIYFGEGSWLTVV.

The gene calls are TRBV9 and TRBJ1-4; D remains ambiguous. With 3 bases removed from V and 3 bases from J, the gap between germline ends came to 18 bases. The CDR3 is 17 amino acids. From germline, CDR1 is SGDLS and CDR2 YYNGEE. CDR3: CASSAAGGGSANEKLFF. CDR3 coding DNA: TGTGCCAGCAGCGCAGCGGGCGGAGGGAGTGCTAATGAAAAACTGTTTTTT. Combining the CDR3 with reference TRBV9 and TRBJ1-4 gives the whole variable domain DSGVTQTPKHLITATGQRVTLRCSPRSGDLSVYWYQQSLDQGLQFLIQYYNGEERAKGNILERFSAQQFPDLHSELNLSSLELGDSALYFCASSAAGGGSANEKLFFGSGTQLSVL.

The chain links TRBV6-2 or TRBV6-3 to TRBJ2-3, with D possibly matching TRBD1 (5 bases). Germline assignment: CDR1 MNHEY and CDR2 SVGEGT. Trimming removed 1 base at V and 1 base at J, with 15 bases between. The CDR3 contains 17 residues. DNA of the CDR3: TGTGCCAGCAGTTACTGGGGCCCCCAAGAAGGCACAGATACGCAGTATTTT. It codes for CASSYWGPQEGTDTQYF.

Note on this clonotype: Given a much more abundant clone one base away, this may be a read error. The gene calls are TRBV20-1 and TRBJ2-7; no definite D call. Germline V gives CDR1 DFQATT, CDR2 SNEGSKA (reference sequence). The CDR3 loop spans 17 amino acids. Trimming removed 5 bases at V and 1 base at J, with 24 bases between. The CDR3 region has the DNA TGCAGTGCTGCCGGTCCCTTCGTGTCCCGAGATTCCTACGAGCAGTACTTC. Translation gives CSAAGPFVSRDSYEQYF.

The chain carries TRBV10-2 and TRBJ1-5; TRBD1 agrees at 7 bases. Losses at the gene ends were 5 bases for V and 3 bases for J; bases not matched to a gene: 4. Germline V gene data show CDR1 as WSHSY and CDR2 as SAAADI. The CDR3 is 14 amino acids. In DNA form, the CDR3 reads TGCGCCAGCAGTACCGACAGGGTCAATCAGCCCCAGCATTTT. The encoded protein is CASSTDRVNQPQHF.

A note on this clonotype: With a much larger clone just one base away, this may be a read error. V gene TRBV12-3 or TRBV12-4 combines with J gene TRBJ2-6; no reliable D call. This CDR3 has 13 residues. CDR3 in DNA: TGTGTCAGCAGTTTGGAGGGGGCCAACGTCCTGACTTTC. Translating it yields CVSSLEGANVLTF.

As to this clonotype: A much larger clone lies one base from this, so it may be a read error. CDR3 in amino acids: CASSQVFVSLNEKPFF. The CDR3 DNA is TGCGCCAGCAGCCAAGTTTTTGTGAGTCTTAATGAAAAACCGTTTTTT. V gene TRBV4-1 combines with J gene TRBJ1-4; D is undetermined. CDR1 and CDR2 from the germline V gene are MGHRA and YSYEKL. This CDR3 comprises 16 residues.

A word on this clonotype: With a much larger clone just one base away, this may be a read error. The chain couples TRBV12-3 or TRBV12-4 to TRBJ2-5; the D gene is possibly TRBD2 (5 bases). Between the trimmed V and J ends, which lost 5 bases and 2 bases, there was a span of 15 bases. CDR3 length: 15 residues. The CDR3 sequence: CASSGSEDPQETQYF. The CDR3 region has the DNA TGTGCCAGCAGTGGTAGCGAAGACCCTCAAGAGACCCAGTACTTC.

Many counts were recorded for this clonotype. The genes are TRBV7-2 and TRBJ1-1; 7 bases are shared with TRBD1. The CDR3 extends over 15 amino acids. In germline, CDR1 is SGHTA, CDR2 FQGNSA. V trimming: 5 bases; J trimming: 5 bases; junction bases outside the gene matches: 11. The CDR3 nucleotides read TGTGCCAGCAGCGTACAGGGGAACCTGGGGACTGAAGCTTTCTTT. Translated, it gives CASSVQGNLGTEAFF.

The rearrangement uses TRBV5-1 and TRBJ2-1; 7 bases map to TRBD2. The CDR3 contains 14 residues. The trim removed 6 bases at V and 3 bases at J, leaving 6 bases unmatched. Germline CDR1 and CDR2: SGHRS and YFSETQ. The CDR3 nucleotides are TGCGCCAGCATGGCGGGAGATATCTACAATGAGCAGTTCTTC. Translation: CASMAGDIYNEQFF.

This clonotype was picked up many times. The CDR3 coding sequence is TGCAGTGCTAGAGATGTCACTCTACAGGGAATGGCTGAAAAACTGTTTTTT. This translates into CSARDVTLQGMAEKLFF. The chain links TRBV20-1 to TRBJ1-4; perhaps TRBD1 as D (6 bases). This CDR3 has 17 amino acids. Germline values: CDR1 DFQATT, CDR2 SNEGSKA (reference sequence). Between the trimmed V and J ends, which lost 0 bases and 7 bases, there was a span of 21 bases.